The rows below give T cell receptor beta chains drawn from one sample of a study of shared clonotypes between healthy human individuals. Here immunoSEQ multiplex PCR was the method, and the copy in TCRdb shows in-frame clones only, minus some. The sample lists approximately 2,200,000 clones, more than 85% occurring once. Material: naive CD8+ T cells from PBMCs. The receptors were sampled from a man aged 18 to 29 in good health. Some clones in this sample may be carry-over from other donors' samples. CDR3s leave out the opening cysteine and the closing phenylalanine or tryptophan. D genes are given only for firm matches. Some rows mark clone size as missing; the rest say once, few, many or name a class of expanded clone.

CDR3: ASSGRQGHTGELF; D: TRBD1; J: TRBJ2-2; size: .; V: TRBV11-2
CDR3: ASSRYRGDATNEKLF; D: TRBD1; J: TRBJ1-4; size: .; V: TRBV27
CDR3: ASSRDRESPLH; D: TRBD1; J: TRBJ1-6; size: .; V: TRBV7-9
CDR3: ASSLGPNQPQH; D: .; J: TRBJ1-5; size: .; V: TRBV5-6
CDR3: ASSYSDRAGAEAF; D: TRBD1; J: TRBJ1-1; size: .; V: TRBV6-5
CDR3: ATVDITSGNTIY; D: .; J: TRBJ1-3; size: .; V: TRBV10-3
CDR3: ASSSRLAGGRDNEQF; D: TRBD2; J: TRBJ2-1; size: .; V: TRBV28
CDR3: ASSPLVIVPGEQY; D: .; J: TRBJ2-7; size: once; V: TRBV27
CDR3: ASSPGQLVQPQH; D: TRBD1; J: TRBJ1-5; size: .; V: TRBV28
CDR3: ASTPSGDEQY; D: .; J: TRBJ2-7; size: .; V: TRBV2
CDR3: ASSEPTGTSIGRDSYEQY; D: TRBD2; J: TRBJ2-7; size: .; V: TRBV2
CDR3: AWSVKGQGEF; D: TRBD1; J: TRBJ2-1; size: .; V: TRBV30
CDR3: ASTPAPWDVRSNIF; D: .; J: TRBJ1-1; size: .; V: TRBV28
CDR3: ASSTTTGVQETQY; D: TRBD1; J: TRBJ2-5; size: .; V: TRBV19
CDR3: ASSVDSGSPNTGELF; D: TRBD2; J: TRBJ2-2; size: .; V: TRBV9
CDR3: ASSLPWTGPTEQY; D: .; J: TRBJ2-7; size: .; V: TRBV28
CDR3: ASSSQGADTQY; D: .; J: TRBJ2-3; size: .; V: TRBV7-9
CDR3: ASSPLTSGTGELF; D: TRBD2; J: TRBJ2-2; size: .; V: TRBV19
CDR3: ASRDRVFGNTIY; D: TRBD1; J: TRBJ1-3; size: once; V: TRBV28
CDR3: ATRGTAGSY; D: .; J: TRBJ2-7; size: .; V: TRBV27
CDR3: ASSLYTGGGYYGYT; D: TRBD1; J: TRBJ1-2; size: .; V: TRBV5-6
CDR3: ASSVGDRTNEQF; D: .; J: TRBJ2-1; size: .; V: TRBV9
CDR3: SVEGQGYNEQF; D: TRBD1; J: TRBJ2-1; size: .; V: TRBV29-1
CDR3: ASSEAGPGVNEKLF; D: .; J: TRBJ1-4; size: .; V: TRBV2
CDR3: ASSHSGVAQETQY; D: .; J: TRBJ2-5; size: .; V: TRBV5-8